This T cell receptor (beta chain) was found in a study of control samples from healthy donors and cancer patients. This CDR3 comprises 16 residues. The ends were cut back, 7 bases at V and 1 base at J, with 14 bases in the middle. Looked up from germline, CDR1 is MNHEY and CDR2 is SMNVEV (reference sequence). Profiled with immunoSEQ multiplex PCR; TCRdb holds only in-frame clones, not every one. The data show about 130,000 clones, roughly 92% seen once. This TCR was recovered from a man aged 18 to 30 in good health. The rearrangement uses TRBV27 and TRBJ1-6; D is ambiguous. The specimen sequenced was blood. CDR3 region: CASKVYWGSYNSPLHF. CDR3 bases: TGTGCCAGCAAGGTCTATTGGGGATCCTATAATTCACCCCTCCACTTT.